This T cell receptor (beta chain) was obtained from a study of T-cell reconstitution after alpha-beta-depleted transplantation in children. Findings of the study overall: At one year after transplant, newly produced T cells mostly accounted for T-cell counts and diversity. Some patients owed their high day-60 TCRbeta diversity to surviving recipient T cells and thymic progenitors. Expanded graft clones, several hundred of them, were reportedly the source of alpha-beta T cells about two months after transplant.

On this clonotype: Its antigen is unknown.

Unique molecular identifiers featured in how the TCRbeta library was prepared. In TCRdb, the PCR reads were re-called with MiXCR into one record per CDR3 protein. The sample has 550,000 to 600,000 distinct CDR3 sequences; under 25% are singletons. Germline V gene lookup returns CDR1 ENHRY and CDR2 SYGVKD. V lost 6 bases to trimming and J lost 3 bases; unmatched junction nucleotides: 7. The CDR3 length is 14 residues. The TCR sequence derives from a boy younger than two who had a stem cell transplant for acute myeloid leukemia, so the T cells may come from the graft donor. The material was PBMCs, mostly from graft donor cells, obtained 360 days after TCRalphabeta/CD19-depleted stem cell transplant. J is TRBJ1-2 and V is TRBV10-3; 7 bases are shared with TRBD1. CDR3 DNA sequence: TGTGCCATCAGCCTCGGACAGGCGTACTATGGCTACACCTTC. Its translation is CAISLGQAYYGYTF.